This record covers a single T cell receptor (beta chain). This record comes from a study of blood T cell repertoires in COVID-19. Study overall: Material from acute and convalescent COVID-19 was sourced from the United States, Italy and Spain. T cells, B-cell-depleted T cells, or PBMCs supplied cDNA or gDNA.

Original handling: Estimation of nucleated cell counts was performed using reference gene primer amplification. TCRdb's copy holds only in-frame clones and misses some; the assay was immunoSEQ multiplex PCR. The V and J calls and clone size come from that table; D and trimming were worked out from the DNA. The table records some 220,000 clones, over 75% of them present only once. The length of the CDR3 is 13 residues. Trimming took 3 bases from V and 8 from J, leaving 13 bases between them. CDR1 MNHEY and CDR2 SMNVEV come from the germline V gene (reference sequence). This sequence originates from a woman younger than 35 in a cohort exposed to, infected with or recovered from COVID-19 (not recorded which). This sequence joins TRBV27 and TRBJ1-2, with D tentatively TRBD1 (5 bases). The sample comprised PBMCs or T cells enriched from blood (not recorded which). This chain's CDR3 is CASSFRVGWGYTF. The CDR3 region has the DNA TGTGCCAGCAGTTTCAGGGTCGGGTGGGGCTACACCTTC.